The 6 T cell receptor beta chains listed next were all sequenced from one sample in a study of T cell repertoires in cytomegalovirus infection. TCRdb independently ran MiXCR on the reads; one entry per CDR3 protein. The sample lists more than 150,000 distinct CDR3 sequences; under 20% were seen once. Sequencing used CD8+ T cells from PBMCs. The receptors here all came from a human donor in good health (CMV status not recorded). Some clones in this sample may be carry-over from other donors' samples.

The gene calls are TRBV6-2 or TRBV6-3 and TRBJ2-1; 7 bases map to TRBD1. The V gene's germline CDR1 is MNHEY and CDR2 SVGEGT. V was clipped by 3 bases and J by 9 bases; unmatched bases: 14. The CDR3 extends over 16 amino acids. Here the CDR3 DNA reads TGTGCCAGCAGTTATTCCCGGGACAGCCCTACTGTTGAGCAGTTCTTC. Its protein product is CASSYSRDSPTVEQFF.

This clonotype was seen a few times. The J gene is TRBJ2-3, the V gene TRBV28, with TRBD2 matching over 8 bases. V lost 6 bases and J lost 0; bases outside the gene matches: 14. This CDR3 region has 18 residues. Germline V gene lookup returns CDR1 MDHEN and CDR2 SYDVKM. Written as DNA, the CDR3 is TGTGCCAGCAGCCGACCCCTGACTAGCGTCTCTAGCACAGATACGCAGTATTTT. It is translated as CASSRPLTSVSSTDTQYF.

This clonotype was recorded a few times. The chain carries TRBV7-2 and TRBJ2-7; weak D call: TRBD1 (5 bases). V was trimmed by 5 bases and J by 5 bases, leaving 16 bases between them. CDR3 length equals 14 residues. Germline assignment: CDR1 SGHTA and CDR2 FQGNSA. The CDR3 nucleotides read TGTGCCAGCAGCCCGGTTGGGGCGCGCAACGAGCAGTACTTC. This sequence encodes CASSPVGARNEQYF.

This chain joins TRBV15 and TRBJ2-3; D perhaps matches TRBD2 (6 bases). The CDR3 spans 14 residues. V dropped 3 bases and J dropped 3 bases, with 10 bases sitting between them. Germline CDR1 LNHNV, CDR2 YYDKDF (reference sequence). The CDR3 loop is CATSSRRGTDTQYF. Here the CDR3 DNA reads TGTGCCACCAGCAGTCGGAGGGGAACAGATACGCAGTATTTT.

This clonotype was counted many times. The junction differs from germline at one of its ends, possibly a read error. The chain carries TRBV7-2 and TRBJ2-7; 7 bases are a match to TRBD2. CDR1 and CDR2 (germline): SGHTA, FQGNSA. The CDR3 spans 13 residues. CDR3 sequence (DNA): TGTGCCAGCAGCCTAGCGGACTCCTACGAGCAGTACTTC. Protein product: CASSLADSYEQYF. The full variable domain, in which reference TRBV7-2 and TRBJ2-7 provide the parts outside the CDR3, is GAGVSQSPSNKVTEKGKDVELRCDPISGHTALYWYRQSLGQGLEFLIYFQGNSAPDKSGLPSDRFSAERTGGSVSTLTIQRTQQEDSAVYLCASSLADSYEQYFGPGTRLTVT.

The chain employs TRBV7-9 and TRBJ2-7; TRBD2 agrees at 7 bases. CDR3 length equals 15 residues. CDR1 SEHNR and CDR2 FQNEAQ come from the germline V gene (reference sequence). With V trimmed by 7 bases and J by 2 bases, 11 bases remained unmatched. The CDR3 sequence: CASIREEAVPYEQYF. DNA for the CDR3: TGTGCCAGCATCCGGGAGGAGGCGGTCCCCTACGAGCAGTACTTC.